The 19 T cell receptor beta chains presented below share a single source sample, sequenced in a study of T-cell memory formation after mild COVID-19 (dated by TCRdb to about 2021). The method was 5' RACE. The sequencer listed for this sample is Illumina NovaSeq 6000. TCRdb reworked the public reads: Q25 trimming with fastp, MiXCR clone assembly, productive beta chains retained. Under each unique CDR3 protein, matching rows form one entry showing the most common genes and DNA. The sample yields 200,000 to 250,000 distinct CDR3 sequences; approximately 10% were counted once. The ten most abundant clones make up roughly 3.5% of the sample. The sample taken for sequencing was PBMCs or a T cell subset sorted from them (not recorded which). These receptors all come from a man aged 18 to 30 who had mild COVID-19 (a few samples of this study predate the infection). The sample titles of this study are shuffled in the database, so cell type and time point are left out; the donor was told from shared clones.

This clonotype came up a few times. The V and J genes are TRBV5-1 and TRBJ2-2, with D unclear. Germline assignment: CDR1 SGHRS and CDR2 YFSETQ. Trimming shortened V by 4 bases and J by 1 base, and 11 bases separated the two germline ends. The CDR3 has 15 amino acids. CDR3 protein: CASSDINRNTGELFF. In DNA, the CDR3 is TGCGCCAGCAGCGATATTAACAGGAACACCGGGGAGCTGTTTTTT.

The sample holds a few counts of this clonotype. The V call is TRBV6-2 or TRBV6-3, the J call TRBJ2-1; D might be TRBD1 or TRBD2, each matching 6 bases. The germline V gene encodes CDR1 MNHEY and CDR2 SVGEGT. The CDR3 runs 14 residues. Trimming pared 4 bases from V and 6 bases from J, leaving 13 bases between. The CDR3 DNA follows: TGTGCCAGCAGTTTGGGGGGCCAGGCCAATGAGCAGTTCTTC. Amino acid sequence: CASSLGGQANEQFF.

This clonotype was recorded a few times. The chain uses TRBV28 and TRBJ1-6; D gene unclear. CDR3 length equals 11 residues. V was clipped by 6 bases and J by 14 bases, with 11 bases between them. Germline V gene data show CDR1 as MDHEN and CDR2 as SYDVKM. In DNA, the CDR3 is TGTGCCAGCAGCCGGAACCCATCCCTCCACTTT. It yields the protein CASSRNPSLHF.

V and J are TRBV18 and TRBJ1-1; no clear D gene. In germline, CDR1 is KGHSH, CDR2 LQKENI. Trimming removed 7 bases at V and 0 bases at J, with 12 bases between. This CDR3 has 14 residues. This CDR3 is CASLASRVNTEAFF. For the CDR3, the DNA is TGTGCCAGCTTAGCATCTCGGGTGAACACTGAAGCTTTCTTT. The full variable domain, completed using reference TRBV18 and TRBJ1-1, is NAGVMQNPRHLVRRRGQEARLRCSPMKGHSHVYWYRQLPEEGLKFMVYLQKENIIDESGMPKERFSAEFPKEGPSILRIQQVVRGDSAAYFCASLASRVNTEAFFGQGTRLTVV.

This clonotype turned up a few times. This chain links TRBV20-1 with TRBJ2-5; D ambiguous. The ends were cut back, 5 bases at V and 10 bases at J, with 20 bases in the middle. The CDR3 is made up of 13 amino acids. CDR1 and CDR2 from the germline V gene are DFQATT and SNEGSKA (reference sequence). CDR3: CSAPPPLGWDQYF. As DNA, the CDR3 is TGCAGTGCTCCCCCCCCCCTGGGATGGGACCAGTACTTC.

This clonotype showed up just a few times. This chain joins TRBV4-3 and TRBJ2-3, with D perhaps TRBD1 (7 bases). The V end was cut by 4 bases, the J end by 5 bases, with 10 bases between. This CDR3 comprises 13 residues. Germline-derived CDR1 and CDR2 are LGHNA and YSLEER. The CDR3: CASSRGTEDTQYF. The DNA for the CDR3 is TGCGCCAGCAGCCGCGGGACAGAAGATACGCAGTATTTT.

This clonotype was recorded at least ten times. This rearrangement joins TRBV7-2 to TRBJ1-4; 7 bases are a match to TRBD1. CDR1 SGHTA and CDR2 FQGNSA come from the germline V gene. This CDR3 spans 17 amino acids. V shed 5 bases, J shed 7 bases, and the junction held 16 bases outside the gene matches. The CDR3 sequence is CASSPRQGSASREKLFF. For the CDR3, the DNA is TGTGCCAGCAGCCCTAGACAGGGTTCGGCCAGCCGTGAAAAACTGTTTTTT.

This clonotype was seen many times. The chain is built from TRBV2 and TRBJ2-1; a possible D gene is TRBD1 (6 bases). CDR3 length: 14 amino acids. Between the trimmed V and J ends, which lost 5 bases and 7 bases, there was a span of 15 bases. The germline gives CDR1 SNHLY, CDR2 FYNNEI. The CDR3 nucleotides read TGTGCCAGCAGTCCGACAGGTACTCTAAATGAGCAGTTCTTC. It encodes CASSPTGTLNEQFF.

The chain uses TRBV4-3 and TRBJ2-1; D not resolved. The germline V and J ends were trimmed by 2 bases and 10 bases, with 9 bases remaining between them. CDR1 and CDR2 from the germline V gene are LGHNA and YSLEER. This CDR3 contains 12 residues. The CDR3 DNA sequence: TGCGCCAGCAGCCAACGCCGGCAGGAGCAGTTCTTC. This translates into CASSQRRQEQFF.

This clonotype was seen more than once but under ten times. The V and J genes are TRBV4-2 and TRBJ1-3, with a possible D match to TRBD1 (5 bases). Looked up from germline, CDR1 is LGHNA and CDR2 is YNFKEQ. V lost 1 base and J 7 bases, leaving 14 bases between the germline ends. The CDR3 covers 15 residues. As DNA, the CDR3 is TGTGCCAGCAGCCAAGGGGGGACGGCCTGGAACACCATATATTTT. This sequence encodes CASSQGGTAWNTIYF.

This clonotype was detected many times. This rearrangement joins TRBV5-1 to TRBJ2-1; D could derive from TRBD1 or TRBD2 (5 bases each). Trimming removed 0 bases from V and 6 bases from J, with 19 bases in between. Per the germline V gene, CDR1 is SGHRS and CDR2 is YFSETQ. This CDR3 is 17 amino acids long. CDR3 DNA: TGCGCCAGCAGCTTGGCCGGGCGGCAGAGGGGCGGCAATGAGCAGTTCTTC. This sequence encodes CASSLAGRQRGGNEQFF. Drawing the rest from reference TRBV5-1 and TRBJ2-1, the complete variable domain is KAGVTQTPRYLIKTRGQQVTLSCSPISGHRSVSWYQQTPGQGLQFLFEYFSETQRNKGNFPGRFSGRQFSNSRSEMNVSTLELGDSALYLCASSLAGRQRGGNEQFFGPGTRLTVL.

This clonotype was observed a few times. The chain uses TRBV12-3 or TRBV12-4 and TRBJ2-7; tentatively, D is TRBD1 (5 bases). V was clipped by 5 bases and J by 7 bases, with 15 bases between them. CDR3 length: 13 residues. The CDR3, as DNA: TGTGCCAGCAGTACCCGACAGCTTCGGGAGCAGTACTTC. The encoded protein is CASSTRQLREQYF.

In this sample, this clonotype turned up many times. The chain has TRBV7-6 and TRBJ2-1, with D possibly being TRBD1 (6 bases). Deletions cut 5 bases from V and 8 bases from J, with 19 bases between. Looked up from germline, CDR1 is SGHVS and CDR2 is FNYEAQ. The CDR3 contains 15 residues. The DNA for the CDR3 is TGTGCCAGCAGCCGTCTTGCCGGTCCAGGGGATGAGCAGTTCTTC. It yields the protein CASSRLAGPGDEQFF. Complete variable domain (other parts from reference TRBV7-6 and TRBJ2-1): GAGVSQSPRYKVTKRGQDVALRCDPISGHVSLYWYRQALGQGPEFLTYFNYEAQQDKSGLPNDRFSAERPEGSISTLTIQRTEQRDSAMYRCASSRLAGPGDEQFFGPGTRLTVL.

The rearrangement uses TRBV20-1 and TRBJ1-1; D ambiguous. The CDR3 sequence is 11 residues long. Germline CDR1 is DFQATT and CDR2 is SNEGSKA (reference sequence). CDR3 in amino acids: CSPVGETEAFF. CDR3 sequence (DNA): TGCAGCCCCGTAGGAGAAACTGAAGCTTTCTTT.

This clonotype has a handful of counts. This chain connects TRBV11-2 to TRBJ2-7; 9 bases align to TRBD2. CDR3 size: 16 residues. The J segment lost 0 bases and the V segment lost 2 bases, leaving 5 bases of the junction unmatched. Germline loops: CDR1 SGHAT, CDR2 FQNNGV. CDR3 in amino acids: CASSLFPSGNSYEQYF. In nucleotides, the CDR3 is TGTGCCAGCAGCTTATTTCCTAGCGGGAACTCCTACGAGCAGTACTTC.

The rearrangement links TRBV5-1 to TRBJ2-5; maybe TRBD2 (6 bases). The germline V gene encodes CDR1 SGHRS and CDR2 YFSETQ. CDR3 length: 13 residues. Trimming shortened V by 7 bases and J by 0 bases, and 10 bases separated the two germline ends. The CDR3 nucleotides are TGCGCCAGCGCCACTAGCTACCAAGAGACCCAGTACTTC. Residues: CASATSYQETQYF.

This clonotype was detected only a few times. The V call is TRBV10-3, the J call TRBJ2-5; TRBD1 might be the D (7 bases). Trimming pared 10 bases from V and 5 bases from J, leaving 17 bases between. The CDR3 runs to 13 residues. The germline CDR1 and CDR2 sequences are ENHRY and SYGVKD. Here the CDR3 reads CATRPGGLETQYF. The CDR3 coding sequence is TGTGCCACCCGTCCAGGGGGGCTTGAGACCCAGTACTTC.

This clonotype was recorded a few times. The rearrangement uses TRBV20-1 and TRBJ1-2; 7 bases line up with TRBD1. This CDR3 comprises 11 residues. CDR1 DFQATT and CDR2 SNEGSKA come from the germline V gene (reference sequence). Trimming removed 2 bases from V and 9 bases from J; junction bases left unmatched: 3. CDR3 DNA: TGCAGTGCTAGACAGACAGGGAGCTACACCTTC. This gives the protein CSARQTGSYTF.

This clonotype was counted ten times or more. The CDR3 nucleotides are TGCGCCAGCAGCCAAGAGGGGGGATTTAATGAAAAACTGTTTTTT. Its protein is CASSQEGGFNEKLFF. This chain links TRBV4-1 with TRBJ1-4; tentatively, D is TRBD1 (5 bases). V lost 0 bases, J lost 4 bases, and 9 bases lay in between. This CDR3 contains 15 residues. Germline CDR1 and CDR2: MGHRA and YSYEKL.